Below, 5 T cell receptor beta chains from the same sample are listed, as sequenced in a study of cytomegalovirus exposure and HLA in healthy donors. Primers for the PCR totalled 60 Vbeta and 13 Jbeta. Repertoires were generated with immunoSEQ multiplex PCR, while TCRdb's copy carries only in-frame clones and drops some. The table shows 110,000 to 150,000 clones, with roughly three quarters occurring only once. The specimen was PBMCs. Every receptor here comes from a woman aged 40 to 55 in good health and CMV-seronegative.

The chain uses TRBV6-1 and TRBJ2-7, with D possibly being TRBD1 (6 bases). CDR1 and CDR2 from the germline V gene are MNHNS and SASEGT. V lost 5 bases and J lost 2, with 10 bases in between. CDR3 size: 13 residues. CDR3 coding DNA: TGTGCCAGCAGTCTTGGACAGCCCTACGAGCAGTACTTC. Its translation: CASSLGQPYEQYF.

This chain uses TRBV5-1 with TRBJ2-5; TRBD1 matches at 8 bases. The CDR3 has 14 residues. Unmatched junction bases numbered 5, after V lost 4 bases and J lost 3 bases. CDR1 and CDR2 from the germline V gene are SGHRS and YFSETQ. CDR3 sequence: CASSPGQGEETQYF. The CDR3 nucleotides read TGCGCCAGCAGCCCCGGACAGGGCGAAGAGACCCAGTACTTC. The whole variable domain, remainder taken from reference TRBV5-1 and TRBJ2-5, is KAGVTQTPRYLIKTRGQQVTLSCSPISGHRSVSWYQQTPGQGLQFLFEYFSETQRNKGNFPGRFSGRQFSNSRSEMNVSTLELGDSALYLCASSPGQGEETQYFGPGTRLLVL.

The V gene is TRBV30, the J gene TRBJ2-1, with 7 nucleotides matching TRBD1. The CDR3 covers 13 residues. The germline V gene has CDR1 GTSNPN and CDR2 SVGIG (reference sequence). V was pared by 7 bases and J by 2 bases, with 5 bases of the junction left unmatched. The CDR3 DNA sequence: TGTGCCTCCCCCGGGACAGCCTACAATGAGCAGTTCTTC. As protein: CASPGTAYNEQFF.

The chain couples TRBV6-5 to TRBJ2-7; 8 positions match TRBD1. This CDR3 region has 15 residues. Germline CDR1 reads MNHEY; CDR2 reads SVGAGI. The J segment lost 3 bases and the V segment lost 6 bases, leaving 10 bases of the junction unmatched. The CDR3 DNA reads TGTGCCAGCAGCCCTGGACAGGGCCTTTTCTACGAGCAGTACTTC. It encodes CASSPGQGLFYEQYF.

CDR3 amino acids: CATRTELEAFF. CDR3 coding DNA: TGTGCCACCCGGACAGAGCTTGAAGCTTTCTTT. V is TRBV2 and J is TRBJ1-1; D is perhaps TRBD1 (6 bases). This CDR3 has 11 residues. Trimming took 10 bases from V and 7 from J, leaving 13 bases between them. Germline V CDR1 and CDR2: SNHLY, FYNNEI.